This T cell receptor (beta chain) was profiled in a study of CXCR3-negative and CXCR3-positive naive CD8 T cells (dated by TCRdb to the late 2010s). In the study overall: In total, 130 million to 150 million TRB reads were obtained, which works out to roughly 1.5 +/- 0.3 million reads per library. The diversity and physicochemical repertoire analyses included 11 donors pooled from two independent experiments. For the TRBV-TRBJ cluster analysis, the naive subsets came from roughly 5 donors, while the memory cells came from 3 donors.

Each CD8+ T cell subset was flow-sorted in triplicate, and around 300,000 cells per subset were placed directly into RLT lysis buffer. Naive CD8+ T cells were defined stringently as CD45RO-CCR7+CD27+CD95- to exclude memory contaminants. Peripheral blood mononuclear cells were isolated from buffy coats by standard density gradient centrifugation. Naive CXCR3-negative and CXCR3-positive CD8+ T cells were flow-sorted using a FACSAria III. Total RNA was extracted from sorted cells with an RNeasy Mini Kit. These reads were obtained on a NextSeq 550. The Human TCR Profiling Kit (MiLaboratory) was used to prepare UMI-labeled 5' RACE TRB cDNA libraries. The full amount of extracted RNA was used for cDNA synthesis, and the full amount of resulting cDNA was used for PCR amplification. Libraries were prepared in parallel with an identical number of PCR cycles. The source study handled its data this way. With a requirement of at least two reads per UMI, MIGEC and MiXCR extracted about 53,000 +/- 9,400 unique UMI-labeled TRB cDNA molecules per library. An average of roughly 40,000 +/- 10,000 functional in-frame TRB CDR3 nucleotide clonotypes without stop codons was found per library. After downsampling to 5000 UMI-labeled TRB molecules per sample, diversity metrics, including normalized Shannon-Wiener and Chao1, were computed in VDJtools. VDJtools computed clonotype-size-weighted physicochemical properties of the central five CDR3 residues: interaction energy, strength, volume and Kidera factor 4. After TCRdb reprocessed the reads, each CDR3 protein sequence was kept as one row, without DNA. These V and J calls derive from TCRdb rather than the authors' analysis. The sample table records 130,000 or so distinct CDR3 sequences. The biggest ten clones account for 0.45% to 0.6% of the sample.

As to this clonotype: Its antigen is currently not known.

Study-wide conclusions, independent of this receptor: CXCR3 expression partially decreased after cryopreservation, so most assays used freshly isolated PBMCs. Comparably high repertoire diversity was found in both naive subsets, whereas much lower repertoire diversity was found in memory CD8+ T cells. Because surface CD5, which is linked to self-reactivity in mice, was comparable between the naive subsets, TCR interaction strength was also inferred from TRB CDR3 physicochemical properties. Compared with CXCR3-negative naive cells, CXCR3-positive naive cells had TRB CDR3s with higher hydrophobicity (lower Kidera factor 4), lower energy, and higher strength and volume indices. Similar TRBV-TRBJ usage was shown by naive CXCR3-negative and CXCR3-positive cells from the same donor, whereas distinct patterns were shown by memory cells.

Sequenced input: naive CXCR3- CD8+ T cells from blood. Taken with the paper, the label for cell subset or site translates to: CD45RO-CCR7+CD27+CD95- naive CD8+ T cells lacking CXCR3 (TNR3-). The TCR originated in a human donor in good health. Some clones in this sample may be carry-over from other donors' samples.

This receptor has the CDR3 CASSQRWTGRVPRTEAFF. In this chain, TRBV23-1 is recombined with TRBJ1-1; TCRdb picks TRBD1, but there is no DNA to check that call. TRBV23-1 is an ORF; its function is uncertain. The CDR3, from cysteine to phenylalanine, totals 18 residues. No DNA is recorded.